This T cell receptor beta chain is drawn from a study of cytomegalovirus exposure and HLA in healthy donors. General study results and limits: As was reported, the classifier diagnosed cytomegalovirus status with high specificity and sensitivity.

About this clone itself: Its antigen is undetermined.

Primers for the PCR totalled 60 Vbeta and 13 Jbeta. Sequencing was performed with immunoSEQ multiplex PCR; in TCRdb, only in-frame clones are kept and a portion is missing. Of over 150,000 clones in the sample, about 70% were seen once. Material for sequencing was PBMCs. The TCR was taken from a middle-aged woman in good health and CMV-seropositive.

The CDR3 reads CASSLPDREGYSRNTGELFF. CDR3 bases: TGTGCCAGTAGTCTCCCGGACAGGGAGGGCTATTCTAGGAACACCGGGGAGCTGTTTTTT. The chain recombines TRBV19 with TRBJ2-2; weak D call: TRBD1 (8 bases). The CDR3 totals 20 residues. The V gene lost 5 bases and the J gene lost 1 base, with 26 bases spanning the gap. The V gene's germline CDR1 is LNHDA and CDR2 SQIVND (reference sequence).